A single sample gave rise to the 22 T cell receptor beta chains below, sequenced in a study of technical replicates of blood from a few donors. Assay used: immunoSEQ multiplex PCR; TCRdb lists only in-frame clones, some missing. The sample records about 84,000 clones, 92% being singletons. Material for sequencing was T cells isolated from PBMCs. The origin of the receptors is a human donor in good health.

The genes are TRBV7-6 and TRBJ1-1; tentative D call: TRBD1 (6 bases). The V gene lost 1 base and the J gene lost 3 bases, with 12 bases spanning the gap. Germline loops: CDR1 SGHVS, CDR2 FNYEAQ. This CDR3 region has 15 residues. In DNA form, the CDR3 reads TGTGCCAGCAGCTTAGTCGGGGGGGCGGACACTGAAGCTTTCTTT. It is translated as CASSLVGGADTEAFF. The full variable domain, with the rest looked up from reference TRBV7-6 and TRBJ1-1, is GAGVSQSPRYKVTKRGQDVALRCDPISGHVSLYWYRQALGQGPEFLTYFNYEAQQDKSGLPNDRFSAERPEGSISTLTIQRTEQRDSAMYRCASSLVGGADTEAFFGQGTRLTVV.

This chain's CDR3 is CASNRGEGAFF. As DNA, the CDR3 is TGTGCCAGTAATCGAGGGGAGGGGGCTTTCTTT. The chain has TRBV19 and TRBJ1-1; TRBD1 might be the D (5 bases). CDR3 size: 11 residues. CDR1 is LNHDA and CDR2 is SQIVND in the germline V gene (reference sequence). V was trimmed by 7 bases and J by 11 bases, leaving 14 bases between them.

This chain connects TRBV5-1 to TRBJ2-1, with TRBD2 matching over 12 bases. This CDR3 contains 17 residues. The J segment lost 3 bases and the V segment lost 0 bases, leaving 4 bases of the junction unmatched. Germline V gives CDR1 SGHRS, CDR2 YFSETQ. Here the CDR3 reads CASSLAKTSGGYNEQFF. The CDR3 DNA sequence: TGCGCCAGCAGCTTGGCCAAGACTAGCGGGGGCTACAATGAGCAGTTCTTC.

The rearrangement joins TRBV7-9 to TRBJ2-1, with 8 bases lining up with TRBD2. Germline V gene sequence: CDR1 SEHNR, CDR2 FQNEAQ (reference sequence). CDR3 size: 19 residues. V lost 4 bases and J lost 2; bases outside the gene matches: 16. CDR3: CASSWTRIEREQTYNEQFF. The DNA for the CDR3 is TGTGCCAGCAGCTGGACTAGAATTGAGCGGGAGCAGACCTACAATGAGCAGTTCTTC. The whole variable domain, filled in from reference TRBV7-9 and TRBJ2-1, reads DTGVSQNPRHKITKRGQNVTFRCDPISEHNRLYWYRQTLGQGPEFLTYFQNEAQLEKSRLLSDRFSAERPKGSFSTLEIQRTEQGDSAMYLCASSWTRIEREQTYNEQFFGPGTRLTVL.

The chain couples TRBV19 to TRBJ2-3; TRBD2 matches 8 bases. CDR3 length: 16 amino acids. With 4 bases clipped from V and 2 bases from J, the junction kept 8 bases outside the gene matches. The germline CDR1 and CDR2 sequences are LNHDA and SQIVND (reference sequence). This CDR3 reads CASSTPPAGATDTQYF. The CDR3 DNA follows: TGTGCCAGTAGTACACCCCCAGCGGGGGCCACAGATACGCAGTATTTT.

V is TRBV4-1 and J is TRBJ1-3; 7 bases align to TRBD1. From germline, CDR1 is MGHRA and CDR2 YSYEKL. Germline trimming cut 5 bases from V and 3 bases from J; bases unmatched to any gene: 10. The CDR3 extends over 16 amino acids. DNA of the CDR3: TGCGCCAGCAGCAGAATTACAGGGGAACTTGGAAACACCATATATTTT. As protein: CASSRITGELGNTIYF.

The chain couples TRBV18 to TRBJ1-3; 7 bases are shared with TRBD1. V dropped 5 bases and J dropped 4; count of bases not matched to a gene: 8. This CDR3 spans 15 amino acids. CDR1 KGHSH and CDR2 LQKENI come from the germline V gene. CDR3 in amino acids: CASSSSGTVGNTIYF. CDR3 bases: TGTGCCAGCTCATCTTCCGGGACAGTAGGAAACACCATATATTTT.

J is TRBJ2-7 and V is TRBV4-1; D perhaps matches TRBD2 (6 bases). V was clipped by 1 base and J by 0 bases, with 10 bases between them. Per germline, CDR1 MGHRA and CDR2 YSYEKL. The CDR3 is made up of 15 amino acids. The CDR3 spells CASSQVGGNSYEQYF. CDR3 nucleotides: TGCGCCAGCAGCCAAGTCGGCGGGAACTCCTACGAGCAGTACTTC.

The V and J genes are TRBV20-1 and TRBJ1-4, with D unclear. V dropped 4 bases and J dropped 3 bases, with 3 bases sitting between them. The CDR3 is made up of 11 amino acids. Germline V lookup: CDR1 DFQATT, CDR2 SNEGSKA (reference sequence). DNA for the CDR3: TGCAGTGCTACCTCTAATGAAAAACTGTTTTTT. It yields the protein CSATSNEKLFF.

The V and J genes are TRBV12-5 and TRBJ1-5; TRBD1 might be the D (6 bases). V was pared by 2 bases and J by 0 bases, with 23 bases between. This CDR3 is built from 20 residues. Germline V gene data show CDR1 as LGHNT and CDR2 as FRNRAP. Here the CDR3 reads CASGLILSGVPKPSNQPQHF. As DNA, the CDR3 is TGTGCTAGTGGTTTGATCCTCTCAGGGGTCCCCAAACCTAGCAATCAGCCCCAGCATTTT.

This rearrangement joins TRBV27 to TRBJ2-3; D ambiguous. This CDR3 region has 13 residues. Germline CDR1 MNHEY, CDR2 SMNVEV (reference sequence). The ends were cut back, 7 bases at V and 1 base at J, with 9 bases in the middle. The CDR3: CASIGGRTDTQYF. The CDR3 DNA follows: TGTGCCAGCATAGGCGGCCGCACAGATACGCAGTATTTT.

The V and J genes are TRBV5-1 and TRBJ2-7; 8 bases are a match to TRBD1. This CDR3 is 13 amino acids long. The germline V gene has CDR1 SGHRS and CDR2 YFSETQ. Trimming removed 4 bases from V and 5 bases from J; junction bases left unmatched: 5. For the CDR3, the DNA is TGCGCCAGCAGCCTGGGACAGGCCCACGAGCAGTACTTC. Translating gives CASSLGQAHEQYF.

V usage is TRBV13 and J usage is TRBJ2-1; TRBD2 might be the D (5 bases). Per germline, CDR1 PRHDT and CDR2 FYEKMQ (reference sequence). The CDR3 has 14 amino acids. Trimming shortened V by 5 bases and J by 9 bases, and 17 bases separated the two germline ends. The CDR3 sequence: CASSPTSKGGEQFF. In nucleotides, the CDR3 is TGTGCCAGCAGCCCCACCTCAAAAGGAGGTGAGCAGTTCTTC.

The chain couples TRBV18 to TRBJ1-1; 9 bases are a match to TRBD1. Germline CDR1 KGHSH, CDR2 LQKENI. CDR3 length: 16 residues. V was clipped by 0 bases and J by 10 bases; unmatched bases: 12. The DNA for the CDR3 is TGTGCCAGCTCACCACCTCTTGAGGACAGGGGATTAGGAGCTTTCTTT. Translated: CASSPPLEDRGLGAFF. The whole variable domain, filled in from reference TRBV18 and TRBJ1-1, reads NAGVMQNPRHLVRRRGQEARLRCSPMKGHSHVYWYRQLPEEGLKFMVYLQKENIIDESGMPKERFSAEFPKEGPSILRIQQVVRGDSAAYFCASSPPLEDRGLGAFFGQGTRLTVV.

This clone was seen only once. The rearrangement links TRBV2 to TRBJ1-2; 7 positions agree with TRBD1. The CDR3 length is 14 residues. V lost 6 bases to trimming and J lost 4 bases; unmatched junction nucleotides: 8. CDR1 SNHLY and CDR2 FYNNEI come from the germline V gene. As DNA, the CDR3 is TGTGCCAGCAGCCACGGGACAGTGGGCTATGGCTACACCTTC. Its translation: CASSHGTVGYGYTF.

The chain employs TRBV2 and TRBJ2-7; 7 bases agree with TRBD1. Looked up from germline, CDR1 is SNHLY and CDR2 is FYNNEI. V lost 6 bases to trimming and J lost 3 bases; unmatched junction nucleotides: 5. This CDR3 comprises 13 residues. The CDR3 loop is CASREQGNYEQYF. The CDR3 coding sequence is TGTGCCAGCAGAGAACAGGGGAACTACGAGCAGTACTTC.

This clone was recorded only once. V gene TRBV18 combines with J gene TRBJ1-5, with D possibly being TRBD1 (5 bases). Trimming removed 2 bases at V and 2 bases at J, with 7 bases between. The germline V gene encodes CDR1 KGHSH and CDR2 LQKENI. CDR3 length equals 14 residues. The CDR3 coding sequence is TGTGCCAGCTCACCAGGGGCTGGCAATCAGCCCCAGCATTTT. The encoded protein is CASSPGAGNQPQHF.

The chain uses TRBV7-2 and TRBJ1-2; no definite D call. The germline gives CDR1 SGHTA, CDR2 FQGNSA. Between the trimmed V and J ends, which lost 3 bases and 1 base, there was a span of 12 bases. The CDR3 length is 15 residues. This CDR3 is CASSLAPFGNYGYTF. In DNA form, the CDR3 reads TGTGCCAGCAGCTTGGCCCCCTTTGGTAACTATGGCTACACCTTC. Full variable domain (outside the CDR3, taken from reference TRBV7-2 and TRBJ1-2): GAGVSQSPSNKVTEKGKDVELRCDPISGHTALYWYRQSLGQGLEFLIYFQGNSAPDKSGLPSDRFSAERTGGSVSTLTIQRTQQEDSAVYLCASSLAPFGNYGYTFGSGTRLTVV.

This sequence joins TRBV2 and TRBJ1-6, with D unclear. Germline lookup yields CDR1 SNHLY and CDR2 FYNNEI. This CDR3 has 9 residues. V lost 7 bases to trimming and J lost 19 bases, with 11 bases between them. CDR3 in amino acids: CASIWACHF. CDR3 in DNA: TGTGCCAGCATTTGGGCCTGTCACTTT.

In its sample, this clone was seen once. The chain recombines TRBV16 with TRBJ1-6, with 8 positions matching TRBD1. With V trimmed by 7 bases and J by 5 bases, 4 bases remained unmatched. Germline loops: CDR1 KGHSY, CDR2 FQNENV. The CDR3 covers 14 residues. The CDR3 region has the DNA TGTGCCAGCAAGGACAGGGACGATAATTCACCCCTCCACTTT. Amino acids: CASKDRDDNSPLHF.

The chain carries TRBV2 and TRBJ2-1; 13 positions agree with TRBD2. Germline assignment: CDR1 SNHLY and CDR2 FYNNEI. This CDR3 has 16 amino acids. The V segment lost 5 bases and the J segment 4 bases; nucleotides outside the gene matches: 5. The CDR3 DNA reads TGTGCCAGCAGTTACGAGACTAGCGGGGGGTACAATGAGCAGTTCTTC. Amino acid sequence: CASSYETSGGYNEQFF. Drawing the rest from reference TRBV2 and TRBJ2-1, the complete variable domain is EPEVTQTPSHQVTQMGQEVILRCVPISNHLYFYWYRQILGQKVEFLVSFYNNEISEKSEIFDDQFSVERPDGSNFTLKIRSTKLEDSAMYFCASSYETSGGYNEQFFGPGTRLTVL.

This chain connects TRBV4-1 to TRBJ2-7, with 9 nucleotides matching TRBD1. After removal of 3 bases from V and 6 bases from J, the junction contained 21 bases not matched to a gene. Looked up from germline, CDR1 is MGHRA and CDR2 is YSYEKL. The CDR3 has 19 amino acids. The chain's CDR3 is CASSQSGTGILTGAFEQYF. The DNA of the CDR3 is TGCGCCAGCAGCCAGTCCGGGACAGGGATCCTAACCGGGGCCTTCGAGCAGTACTTC.